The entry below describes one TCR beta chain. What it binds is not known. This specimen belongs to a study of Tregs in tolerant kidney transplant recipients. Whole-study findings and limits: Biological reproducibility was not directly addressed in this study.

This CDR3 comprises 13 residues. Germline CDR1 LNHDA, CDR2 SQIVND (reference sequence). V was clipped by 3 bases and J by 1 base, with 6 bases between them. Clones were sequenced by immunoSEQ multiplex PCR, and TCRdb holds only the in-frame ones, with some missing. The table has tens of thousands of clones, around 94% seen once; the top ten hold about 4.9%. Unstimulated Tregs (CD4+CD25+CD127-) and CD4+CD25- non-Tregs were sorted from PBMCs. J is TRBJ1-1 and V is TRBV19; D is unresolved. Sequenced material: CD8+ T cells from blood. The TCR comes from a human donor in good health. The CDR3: CASSMRGNTEAFF. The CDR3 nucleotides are TGTGCCAGTAGTATGCGGGGGAACACTGAAGCTTTCTTT. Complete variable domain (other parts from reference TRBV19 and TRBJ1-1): DGGITQSPKYLFRKEGQNVTLSCEQNLNHDAMYWYRQDPGQGLRLIYYSQIVNDFQKGDIAEGYSVSREKKESFPLTVTSAQKNPTAFYLCASSMRGNTEAFFGQGTRLTVV.